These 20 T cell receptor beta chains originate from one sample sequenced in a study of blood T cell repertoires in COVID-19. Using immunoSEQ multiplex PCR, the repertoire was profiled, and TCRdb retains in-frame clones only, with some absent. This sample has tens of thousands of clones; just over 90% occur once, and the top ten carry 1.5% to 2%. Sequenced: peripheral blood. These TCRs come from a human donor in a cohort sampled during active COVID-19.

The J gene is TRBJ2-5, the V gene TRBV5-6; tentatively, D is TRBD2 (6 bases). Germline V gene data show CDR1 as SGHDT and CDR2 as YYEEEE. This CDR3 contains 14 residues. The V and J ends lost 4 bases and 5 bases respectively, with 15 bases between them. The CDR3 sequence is CASSGRDSGETQYF. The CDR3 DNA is TGTGCCAGCAGCGGACGGGACTCGGGGGAGACCCAGTACTTC.

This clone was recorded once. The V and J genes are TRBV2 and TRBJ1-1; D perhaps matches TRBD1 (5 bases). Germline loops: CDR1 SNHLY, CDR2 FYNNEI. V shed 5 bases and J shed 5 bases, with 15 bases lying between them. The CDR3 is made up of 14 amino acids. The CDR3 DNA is TGTGCCAGCAGTATCAAGGCGGGGGGTACTGAAGCTTTCTTT. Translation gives CASSIKAGGTEAFF.

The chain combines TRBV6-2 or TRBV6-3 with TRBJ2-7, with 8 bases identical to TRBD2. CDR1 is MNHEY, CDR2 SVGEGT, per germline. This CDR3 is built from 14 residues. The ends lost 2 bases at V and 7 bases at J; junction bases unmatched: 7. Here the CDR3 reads CASSYKREHGEQYF. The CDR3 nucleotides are TGTGCCAGCAGTTACAAGCGGGAGCACGGGGAGCAGTACTTC.

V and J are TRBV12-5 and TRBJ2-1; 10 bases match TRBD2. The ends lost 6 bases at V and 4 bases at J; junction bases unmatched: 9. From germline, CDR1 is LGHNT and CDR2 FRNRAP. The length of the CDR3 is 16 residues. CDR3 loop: CASGRRTSGTYNEQFF. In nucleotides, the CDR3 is TGTGCTAGTGGCAGACGAACTAGCGGGACGTACAATGAGCAGTTCTTC.

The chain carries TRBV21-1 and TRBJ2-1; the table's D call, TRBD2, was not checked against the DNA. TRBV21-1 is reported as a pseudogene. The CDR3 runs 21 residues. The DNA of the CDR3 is TGTGCCAGCAACATACGCGGGGGACTAGCGGGAGGCCAGCCCTCTTACAATGAGCAGTTCTTC. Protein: CASNIRGGLAGGQPSYNEQFF.

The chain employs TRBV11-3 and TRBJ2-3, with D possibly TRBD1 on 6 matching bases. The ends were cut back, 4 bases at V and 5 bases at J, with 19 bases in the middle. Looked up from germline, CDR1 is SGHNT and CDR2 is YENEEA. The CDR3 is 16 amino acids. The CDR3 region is CASSSGVGAIGDTQYF. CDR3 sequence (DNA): TGTGCCAGCAGCTCAGGGGTGGGGGCGATTGGAGATACGCAGTATTTT.

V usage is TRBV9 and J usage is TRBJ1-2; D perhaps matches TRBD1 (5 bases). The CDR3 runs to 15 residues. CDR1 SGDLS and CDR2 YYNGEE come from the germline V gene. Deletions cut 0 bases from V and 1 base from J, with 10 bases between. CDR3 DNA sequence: TGTGCCAGCAGCGTAGAGGACACCGTTAACTATGGCTACACCTTC. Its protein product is CASSVEDTVNYGYTF.

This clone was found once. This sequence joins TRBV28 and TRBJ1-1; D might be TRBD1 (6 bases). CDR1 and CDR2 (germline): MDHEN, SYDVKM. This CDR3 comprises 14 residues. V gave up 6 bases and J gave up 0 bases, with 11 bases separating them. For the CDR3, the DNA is TGTGCCAGCAGAGGGGGGGCCCTGAACACTGAAGCTTTCTTT. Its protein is CASRGGALNTEAFF.

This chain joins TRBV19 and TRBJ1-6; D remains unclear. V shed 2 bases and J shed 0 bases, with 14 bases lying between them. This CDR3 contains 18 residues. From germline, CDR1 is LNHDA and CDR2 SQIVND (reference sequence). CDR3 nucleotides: TGTGCCAGTAGTATATACCCGAAGGAGAGCTCCTATAATTCACCCCTCCACTTT. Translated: CASSIYPKESSYNSPLHF.

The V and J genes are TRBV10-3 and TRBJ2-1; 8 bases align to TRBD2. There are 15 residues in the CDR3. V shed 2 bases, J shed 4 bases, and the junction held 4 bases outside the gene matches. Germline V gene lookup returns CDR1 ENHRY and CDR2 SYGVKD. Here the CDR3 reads CAISETSGAYNEQFF. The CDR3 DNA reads TGTGCCATCAGTGAGACTAGCGGTGCTTACAATGAGCAGTTCTTC.

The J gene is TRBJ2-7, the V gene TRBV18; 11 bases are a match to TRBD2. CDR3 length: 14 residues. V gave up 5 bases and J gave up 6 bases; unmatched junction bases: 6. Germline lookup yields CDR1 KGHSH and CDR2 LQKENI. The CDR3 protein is CASSSGTSGLEQYF. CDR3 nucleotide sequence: TGTGCCAGCTCATCCGGGACTAGCGGCCTCGAGCAGTACTTC.

The DNA of the CDR3 is TGTGCCAGCAGCCTAACTAGCACTGAGCAGTTCTTC. Translating it yields CASSLTSTEQFF. The V gene is TRBV2, the J gene TRBJ2-1; D is perhaps TRBD2 (6 bases). Germline values: CDR1 SNHLY, CDR2 FYNNEI. The CDR3 runs 12 residues. V lost 6 bases to trimming and J lost 9 bases, with 12 bases between them.

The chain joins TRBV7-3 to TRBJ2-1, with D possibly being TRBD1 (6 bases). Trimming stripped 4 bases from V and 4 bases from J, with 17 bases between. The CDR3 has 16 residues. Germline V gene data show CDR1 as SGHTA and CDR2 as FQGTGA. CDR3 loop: CASSSNGTLKYNEQFF. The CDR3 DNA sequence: TGTGCCAGCAGCTCTAACGGGACATTAAAATACAATGAGCAGTTCTTC.

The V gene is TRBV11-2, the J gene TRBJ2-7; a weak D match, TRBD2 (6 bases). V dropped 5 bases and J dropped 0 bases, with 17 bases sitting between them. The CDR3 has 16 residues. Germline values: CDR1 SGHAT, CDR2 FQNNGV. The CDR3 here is CASSAVYAGPSYEQYF. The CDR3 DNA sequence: TGTGCCAGCAGCGCGGTATATGCGGGACCCTCCTACGAGCAGTACTTC.

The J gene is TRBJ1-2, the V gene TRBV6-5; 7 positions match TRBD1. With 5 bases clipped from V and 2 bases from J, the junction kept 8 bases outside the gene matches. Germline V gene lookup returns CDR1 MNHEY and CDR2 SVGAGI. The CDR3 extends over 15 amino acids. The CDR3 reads CASSTQGVVNYGYTF. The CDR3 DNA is TGTGCCAGCAGTACCCAGGGGGTAGTCAACTATGGCTACACCTTC.

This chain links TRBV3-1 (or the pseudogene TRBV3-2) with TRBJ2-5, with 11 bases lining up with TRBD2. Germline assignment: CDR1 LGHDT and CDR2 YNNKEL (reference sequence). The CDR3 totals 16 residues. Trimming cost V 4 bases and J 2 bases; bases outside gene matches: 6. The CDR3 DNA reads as TGTGCCAGCAGCCTAACTAGCGGGAGAAAACAAGAGACCCAGTACTTC. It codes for CASSLTSGRKQETQYF.

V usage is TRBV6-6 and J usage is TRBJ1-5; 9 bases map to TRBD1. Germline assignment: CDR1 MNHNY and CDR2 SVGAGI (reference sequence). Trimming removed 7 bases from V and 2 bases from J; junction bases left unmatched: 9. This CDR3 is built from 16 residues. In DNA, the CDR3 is TGTGCCAGCACCCGGGACAGGGAAATTCGCAATCAGCCCCAGCATTTT. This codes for CASTRDREIRNQPQHF.

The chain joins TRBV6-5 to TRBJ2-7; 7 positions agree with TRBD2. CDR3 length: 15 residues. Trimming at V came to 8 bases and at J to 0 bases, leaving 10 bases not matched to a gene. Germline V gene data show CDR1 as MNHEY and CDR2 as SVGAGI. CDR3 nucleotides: TGTGCCAGCCAAGTGGGGGGGTCTAGCTCCTACGAGCAGTACTTC. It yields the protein CASQVGGSSSYEQYF.

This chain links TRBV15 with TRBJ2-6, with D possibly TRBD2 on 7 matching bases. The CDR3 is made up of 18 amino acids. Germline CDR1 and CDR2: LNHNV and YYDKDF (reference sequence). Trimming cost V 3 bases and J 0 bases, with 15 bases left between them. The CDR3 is CATSRRAGHYSGANVLTF. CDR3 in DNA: TGTGCCACCAGCAGGAGAGCGGGACACTACTCTGGGGCCAACGTCCTGACTTTC.

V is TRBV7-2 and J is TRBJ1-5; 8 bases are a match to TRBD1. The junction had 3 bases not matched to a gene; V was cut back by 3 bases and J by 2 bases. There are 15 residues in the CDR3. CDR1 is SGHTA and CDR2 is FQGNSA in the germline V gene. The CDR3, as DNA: TGTGCCAGCAGCTTCACGGGACAGGGCAATCAGCCCCAGCATTTT. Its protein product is CASSFTGQGNQPQHF.